The T cell receptor (beta chain) described here comes from a study of metastatic and nonmetastatic thyroid tumors. The V gene's germline CDR1 is SNHLY and CDR2 FYNNEI. The CDR3 consists of 16 residues. Trimming left V 6 bases short and J 5 bases short, with 22 bases between. This clone was recorded at least ten times. TCRdb redid the clone calls on the PCR reads using MiXCR. The sample consists of more than 30,000 clones, roughly a fifth of them appearing once. No patient received treatment before thyroid surgery. The sequenced material came from blood. This clonotype originated in a female donor with papillary thyroid cancer or a benign thyroid nodule (not recorded which). Some clones in this sample may be carry-over from other donors' samples. The rearrangement links TRBV2 to TRBJ2-5, with D perhaps assigned TRBD1 or TRBD2 (6 bases each). The CDR3 spells CASSGPLRGGLETQYF. CDR3 coding DNA: TGTGCCAGCAGCGGCCCACTACGAGGGGGGCTGGAGACCCAGTACTTC.